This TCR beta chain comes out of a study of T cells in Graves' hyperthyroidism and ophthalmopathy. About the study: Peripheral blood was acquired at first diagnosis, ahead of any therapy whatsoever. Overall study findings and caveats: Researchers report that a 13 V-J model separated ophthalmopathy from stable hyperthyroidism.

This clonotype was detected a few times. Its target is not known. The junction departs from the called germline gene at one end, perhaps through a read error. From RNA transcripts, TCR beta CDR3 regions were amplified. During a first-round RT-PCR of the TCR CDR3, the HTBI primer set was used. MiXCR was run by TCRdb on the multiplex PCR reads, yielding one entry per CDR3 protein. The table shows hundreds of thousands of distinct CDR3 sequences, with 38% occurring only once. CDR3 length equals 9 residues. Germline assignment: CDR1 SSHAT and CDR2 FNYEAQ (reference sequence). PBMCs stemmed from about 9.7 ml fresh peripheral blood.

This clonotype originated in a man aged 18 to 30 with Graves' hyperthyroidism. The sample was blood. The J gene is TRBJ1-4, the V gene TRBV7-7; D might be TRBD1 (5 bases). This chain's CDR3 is CASSLGQGF. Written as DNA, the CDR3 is TGTGCTAGCAGCTTAGGTCAGGGTTTT.